This is a list of T cell receptor beta chains from one sample in a study of T cells expressing NK-cell markers. TCRdb reanalyzed the 5' RACE reads and collapses them to one entry per CDR3 protein, without DNA. The sample has roughly 390,000 distinct CDR3 sequences. Source material: blood T cells: a sorted CD56 or NKG2C T cell subset, CD4+ or CD8+ T cells, or bulk PBMC T cells (not recorded which). The source of these receptors is a woman between 45 and 60 years old in good health. CDR3s include the opening cysteine and the closing phenylalanine or tryptophan.

v_call,j_call,cdr3_aa
TRBV11-3,TRBJ2-2,CASSFGNAGELFF
TRBV5-1,TRBJ2-1,CASSSQAGYNEQFF
TRBV11-3,TRBJ2-3,CASSLTPGAITDTQYF
TRBV12-3/TRBV12-4,TRBJ2-3,CASGPYDTQYF
TRBV11-2,TRBJ2-3,CASSLFLAGASTDTQYF
TRBV6-6,TRBJ1-5,CASKDEGDNQPQHF
TRBV15,TRBJ2-3,CATSRSTSDPTDTQYF
TRBV20-1,TRBJ2-1,CSARGDFRSSYNEQFF
TRBV12-3/TRBV12-4,TRBJ1-1,CASSFLGDEAFF
TRBV4-2,TRBJ2-2,CASSQDLAVNTGELFF
TRBV7-2,TRBJ2-1,CASRRPGLTYNEQFF
TRBV3-1,TRBJ2-5,CASSQGLRTGASQETQYF
TRBV24-1,TRBJ2-1,CATSAGPAPSYNEQFF
TRBV5-6,TRBJ2-3,CASSFWAQIFTDTQYF
TRBV24-1,TRBJ1-5,CATSDPDRVQPQHF
TRBV5-1,TRBJ1-4,CASSRPGIPEKLFF
TRBV11-3,TRBJ2-1,CASSLELAEDEQFF